The 13 T cell receptor beta chains listed next were all sequenced from one sample in a study of CDR3 diversity in severe acne. TCRdb reprocessed the PCR reads with MiXCR, giving one entry per CDR3 protein. The profile shows about 84,000 distinct CDR3 sequences, under 65% of them singletons. Material for sequencing was blood. Receptors originate from a male donor in good health, without acne.

The J gene is TRBJ2-7, the V gene TRBV7-2, with 16 bases identical to TRBD2. The junction had 4 bases not matched to a gene; V was cut back by 5 bases and J by 3 bases. Germline V lookup: CDR1 SGHTA, CDR2 FQGNSA. This CDR3 contains 16 residues. In DNA, the CDR3 is TGTGCCAGCAGCGCGGGACTAGCGGGAGGGGGCTACGAGCAGTACTTC. Residues: CASSAGLAGGGYEQYF.

There are many counts of this clonotype. This chain connects TRBV24-1 to TRBJ1-5; 10 bases line up with TRBD1. Germline V CDR1 and CDR2: KGHDR, SFDVKD. Unmatched junction bases numbered 5, after V lost 4 bases and J lost 3 bases. This CDR3 has 16 amino acids. CDR3 DNA sequence: TGTGCCACCAGTGAGACCGGGACAGGGGTCAATCAGCCCCAGCATTTT. Residues: CATSETGTGVNQPQHF.

The chain employs TRBV10-3 and TRBJ1-6, with D tentatively TRBD1 (6 bases). Trimming pared 10 bases from V and 6 bases from J, leaving 16 bases between. This CDR3 is built from 14 residues. Per the germline V gene, CDR1 is ENHRY and CDR2 is SYGVKD. The CDR3 loop reads CASSYPGVNSPLHF. The CDR3 region has the DNA TGTGCCAGCAGCTACCCAGGGGTTAATTCACCCCTCCACTTT.

This clonotype came up a few times. J is TRBJ2-7 and V is TRBV20-1, with TRBD2 matching over 10 bases. This CDR3 is built from 15 residues. Germline trimming cut 1 base from V and 3 bases from J; bases unmatched to any gene: 6. Germline CDR1 and CDR2: DFQATT and SNEGSKA (reference sequence). The CDR3 here is CSARVKGLAVYEQYF. The CDR3 DNA follows: TGCAGTGCTAGAGTCAAAGGACTAGCGGTCTACGAGCAGTACTTC.

This clonotype is medium-sized. The chain joins TRBV20-1 to TRBJ2-3; unclear D gene. V was shortened by 2 bases and J by 4 bases, with 13 bases between the two germline ends. Germline V gene lookup returns CDR1 DFQATT and CDR2 SNEGSKA (reference sequence). The CDR3 has 14 amino acids. This CDR3 reads CSARRTWLADTQYF. The CDR3 DNA reads as TGCAGTGCTAGAAGGACGTGGCTTGCAGATACGCAGTATTTT.

Points on this clonotype: Likely a read error: the CDR3 ends without its conserved phenylalanine or tryptophan. CDR3 region: CASSLDRAQPQHS. Written as DNA, the CDR3 is TGTGCCAGCAGCTTAGACAGGGCTCAGCCCCAGCATTCT. V usage is TRBV11-3 and J usage is TRBJ1-5; weak D call: TRBD1 (5 bases). The V gene lost 0 bases and the J gene lost 6 bases, with 6 bases spanning the gap. Germline loops: CDR1 SGHNT, CDR2 YENEEA. The CDR3 has 13 amino acids.

This clonotype has a handful of counts. A clone one base away is much larger, so this may be a read error. The rearrangement joins TRBV4-2 to TRBJ2-7; 8 nucleotides line up with TRBD2. Germline V gives CDR1 LGHNA, CDR2 YNFKEQ. Trimming cost V 1 base and J 4 bases; bases outside gene matches: 6. The CDR3 is 15 amino acids. The CDR3 DNA reads as TGTGCCAGCAGCCAAGCGACGGGAGGGCATTACGAGCAGTACTTC. Its protein product is CASSQATGGHYEQYF.

The chain is built from TRBV20-1 and TRBJ2-7, with D possibly being TRBD1 (6 bases). Deletions cut 6 bases from V and 7 bases from J, with 19 bases between. The CDR3 has 13 amino acids. Germline V gene lookup returns CDR1 DFQATT and CDR2 SNEGSKA (reference sequence). As DNA, the CDR3 is TGCAGTGCCAGCAGCAGGGGCACTATAGAGCAGTACTTC. Translation gives CSASSRGTIEQYF.

The chain is built from TRBV28 and TRBJ1-1; D may be TRBD1 (6 bases). Germline CDR1 MDHEN, CDR2 SYDVKM. V was pared by 3 bases and J by 7 bases, with 24 bases between. The CDR3 totals 17 residues. CDR3 sequence reads: CASSFPDSQTPRFEAFF. The CDR3 nucleotides are TGTGCCAGCAGTTTCCCGGACAGCCAGACTCCCCGATTTGAAGCTTTCTTT.

The chain links TRBV7-3 to TRBJ1-1; the D is unclear. The CDR3 has 13 residues. Germline CDR1 reads SGHTA; CDR2 reads FQGTGA. Trimming took off 4 bases at V and 12 bases at J, with 18 bases between the two ends. The CDR3 nucleotides read TGTGCCAGCAGCTACTCCCGGGTTTTGGAGCCTTTCTTT. Protein product: CASSYSRVLEPFF.

At least ten counts were recorded for this clonotype. It may be a read error: a sequence one base away is much more abundant. V and J are TRBV5-1 and TRBJ1-1; tentatively, D is TRBD1 (6 bases). The CDR3 covers 13 residues. Trimming shortened V by 0 bases and J by 6 bases, and 9 bases separated the two germline ends. Germline values: CDR1 SGHRS, CDR2 YFSETQ. CDR3 loop: CASSLAGGPEAFF. The CDR3, as DNA: TGCGCCAGCAGCTTGGCCGGGGGGCCTGAAGCTTTCTTT. The full variable domain, completed using reference TRBV5-1 and TRBJ1-1, is KAGVTQTPRYLIKTRGQQVTLSCSPISGHRSVSWYQQTPGQGLQFLFEYFSETQRNKGNFPGRFSGRQFSNSRSEMNVSTLELGDSALYLCASSLAGGPEAFFGQGTRLTVV.

The chain recombines TRBV5-1 with TRBJ1-3; D remains ambiguous. The CDR3 runs 15 residues. Trimming stripped 0 bases from V and 8 bases from J, with 15 bases between. Per the germline V gene, CDR1 is SGHRS and CDR2 is YFSETQ. For the CDR3, the DNA is TGCGCCAGCAGCTTGGGGCCCGGAGGAGTGGACACCATATATTTT. Translating gives CASSLGPGGVDTIYF.

On this clonotype: Germline and junction disagree at one end, which may indicate a read error. J is TRBJ2-2 and V is TRBV6-6, with 7 nucleotides matching TRBD2. Per the germline V gene, CDR1 is MNHNY and CDR2 is SVGAGI (reference sequence). The CDR3 extends over 17 amino acids. Here the CDR3 reads CASSRRAGQLEAGEPFF. The CDR3 DNA reads as TGTGCCAGCAGTCGACGAGCGGGGCAATTGGAGGCCGGGGAGCCGTTTTTT.